The 4 T cell receptor beta chains listed next were all sequenced from one sample in a study of T cell responses to AZD1222 COVID-19 vaccine. The assay was immunoSEQ multiplex PCR, and TCRdb's table has in-frame clones only and misses some. Among some 150,000 clones, roughly nine tenths were seen once, and the ten largest hold roughly 4.5%. The specimen comprised peripheral blood, sampled on day 0 of MenACWY control vaccination. These receptors all come from an adult in good health.

The chain carries TRBV27 and TRBJ2-7, with D possibly matching TRBD1 (5 bases). CDR3 length: 16 amino acids. V lost 6 bases and J 4 bases, leaving 22 bases between the germline ends. Germline V gene sequence: CDR1 MNHEY, CDR2 SMNVEV (reference sequence). CDR3 amino acids: CASRQSGYGRLYEQYF. CDR3 sequence (DNA): TGTGCCAGCAGGCAATCAGGGTATGGCCGCCTGTACGAGCAGTACTTC.

This clone was seen many times. The chain carries TRBV27 and TRBJ1-6, with 7 bases that match TRBD1. This CDR3 spans 16 amino acids. Germline V gives CDR1 MNHEY, CDR2 SMNVEV (reference sequence). With V trimmed by 4 bases and J by 3 bases, 6 bases remained unmatched. Written as DNA, the CDR3 is TGTGCCAGCAGTTCCCTGGGACAGAGCTATAATTCACCCCTCCACTTT. This sequence encodes CASSSLGQSYNSPLHF.

This rearrangement joins TRBV7-3 to TRBJ2-1, with 7 bases matching TRBD2. CDR1 and CDR2 from the germline V gene are SGHTA and FQGTGA. This CDR3 is 15 amino acids long. V lost 2 bases, J lost 9 bases, and 10 bases stayed unmatched. For the CDR3, the DNA is TGTGCCAGCAGCTTAGGCGGGAGTTTGAACAGTGAGCAGTTCTTC. As protein: CASSLGGSLNSEQFF.

This clone has a single count. As DNA, the CDR3 is TGTGCCAGCAGCGAACTCAGGGGTGGGGAGACCCAGTACTTC. Protein: CASSELRGGETQYF. The chain recombines TRBV5-5 with TRBJ2-5, with D perhaps TRBD1 (6 bases). V was cut by 4 bases and J by 5 bases, with 15 bases left in between. The CDR3 has 14 residues. The germline CDR1 and CDR2 sequences are SGHKS and YYEKEE (reference sequence).